Presented here are 21 T cell receptor beta chains from one specimen sequenced in a study of radiotherapy plus CTLA-4 blockade in lung cancer. Measured with immunoSEQ multiplex PCR; TCRdb has only the in-frame clones, and not every one. The profile shows some 87,000 clones, around four fifths of them singletons. Sequences were derived from peripheral blood, sampled from a patient treated with radiotherapy plus ipilimumab. The receptors here all came from a human donor with non-small cell lung cancer that progressed on radiotherapy plus ipilimumab.

The chain employs TRBV6-5 and TRBJ2-7; TRBD2 matches at 8 bases. This CDR3 spans 14 amino acids. Germline V CDR1 and CDR2: MNHEY, SVGAGI. J was trimmed by 2 bases and V by 2 bases; bases with no gene match: 2. As DNA, the CDR3 is TGTGCCAGCAGTTACAAGCGGGGGACCTACGAGCAGTACTTC. Its protein product is CASSYKRGTYEQYF.

V usage is TRBV2 and J usage is TRBJ1-2; D is unclear. Germline CDR1 is SNHLY and CDR2 is FYNNEI. The CDR3 contains 14 residues. V lost 4 bases and J lost 1, with 10 bases in between. This chain's CDR3 is CASSGDLFNYGYTF. CDR3 nucleotides: TGTGCCAGCAGTGGGGATTTGTTTAACTATGGCTACACCTTC.

The chain couples TRBV4-1 to TRBJ2-2; 8 bases are a match to TRBD2. The CDR3 spans 15 residues. V dropped 4 bases and J dropped 6; count of bases not matched to a gene: 7. Germline CDR1 and CDR2: MGHRA and YSYEKL. The CDR3 nucleotides read TGCGCCAGCAGCCCAGGGCTAGCGGGTGCCGGGGAGCTGTTTTTT. This codes for CASSPGLAGAGELFF.

This clone was recorded only once. V and J are TRBV5-1 and TRBJ1-1; 7 bases are shared with TRBD1. Germline-derived CDR1 and CDR2 are SGHRS and YFSETQ. The CDR3 contains 14 residues. The V segment lost 0 bases and the J segment 7 bases; nucleotides outside the gene matches: 6. For the CDR3, the DNA is TGCGCCAGCAGCTTGGAAGGGGGCCCAAATGAAGCTTTCTTT. It translates to CASSLEGGPNEAFF.

This clone was detected only a few times. This chain connects TRBV6-6 to TRBJ1-3, with a tentative D call TRBD1 (6 bases). V lost 5 bases to trimming and J lost 7 bases, with 21 bases between them. Germline values: CDR1 MNHNY, CDR2 SVGAGI (reference sequence). The CDR3 is made up of 16 amino acids. The CDR3 loop is CASSAIVRGNRNTIYF. The CDR3 coding sequence is TGTGCCAGCAGTGCCATCGTCAGGGGTAATCGGAACACCATATATTTT.

J is TRBJ1-2 and V is TRBV29-1, with D perhaps matching TRBD1 (5 bases). Germline V lookup: CDR1 SQVTM, CDR2 ANQGSEA. CDR3 length equals 13 residues. The V end lost 5 bases, the J end lost 4 bases, and 14 bases lay between the germline ends. DNA of the CDR3: TGCAGCGTTCGAAGGGGCGAGGGCTATGGCTACACCTTC. Protein: CSVRRGEGYGYTF.

In the case of this clone: Within the sample, other DNA sequences also encode this same CDR3. The rearrangement joins TRBV28 to TRBJ1-2; possibly TRBD1 for D (6 bases). V lost 6 bases, J lost 4 bases, and 12 bases lay in between. The germline V gene has CDR1 MDHEN and CDR2 SYDVKM. CDR3 size: 13 residues. DNA of the CDR3: TGTGCCAGCAGCCTAGGACAGCTCTATGGCTACACCTTC. Translation gives CASSLGQLYGYTF.

The rearrangement links TRBV25-1 to TRBJ1-4, with 9 bases that match TRBD1. V dropped 5 bases and J dropped 8; count of bases not matched to a gene: 9. Germline V gives CDR1 MGHDK, CDR2 SYGVNS. The CDR3 extends over 15 amino acids. The DNA of the CDR3 is TGTGCCAGCAGTACCCGAGGGACAGGGTGGGAAAAACTGTTTTTT. Protein: CASSTRGTGWEKLFF.

The gene calls are TRBV23-1 and TRBJ1-2; no definite D call. TRBV23-1 qualifies as an ORF whose function is uncertain. Between the trimmed V and J ends, which lost 4 bases and 7 bases, there was a span of 13 bases. The CDR3 consists of 13 residues. The CDR3 is CASSRGPRRGYTF. The CDR3 DNA sequence: TGCGCCAGCAGTCGAGGCCCAAGACGTGGCTACACCTTC.

Only one count was recorded for this clone. The chain employs TRBV5-4 and TRBJ2-1; the match to TRBD1 covers 7 bases. The ends lost 3 bases at V and 4 bases at J; junction bases unmatched: 16. The CDR3 is made up of 18 amino acids. Germline assignment: CDR1 SGHNT and CDR2 YYREEE (reference sequence). CDR3 in DNA: TGTGCCAGCAGCTCAAACCCCGGGACAGCTCGATCATACAATGAGCAGTTCTTC. It codes for CASSSNPGTARSYNEQFF.

The rearrangement uses TRBV2 and TRBJ1-5; D unclear. Trimming removed 7 bases at V and 1 base at J, with 14 bases between. CDR1 and CDR2 (germline): SNHLY, FYNNEI. This CDR3 comprises 15 residues. CDR3 nucleotides: TGTGCCAGCAACCCTGGTGCCATCAGCAATCAGCCCCAGCATTTT. Protein: CASNPGAISNQPQHF.

The chain links TRBV10-3 to TRBJ1-2; no reliable D call. This CDR3 is 12 amino acids long. Germline loops: CDR1 ENHRY, CDR2 SYGVKD. V lost 3 bases, J lost 2 bases, and 4 bases lay in between. CDR3 nucleotide sequence: TGTGCCATCAGTGACGGGAACTATGGCTACACCTTC. This translates into CAISDGNYGYTF.

The V call is TRBV30, the J call TRBJ1-1; D not resolved. The CDR3 loop spans 11 amino acids. Between the trimmed V and J ends, which lost 2 bases and 9 bases, there was a span of 10 bases. The germline CDR1 and CDR2 sequences are GTSNPN and SVGIG (reference sequence). The CDR3 sequence: CAWSPLSQAFF. For the CDR3, the DNA is TGTGCCTGGAGTCCCCTATCCCAAGCTTTCTTT.

This CDR3 reads CASSFDTASYEQYF. The CDR3, as DNA: TGTGCCAGCAGCTTCGATACAGCTTCCTACGAGCAGTACTTC. This rearrangement joins TRBV7-2 to TRBJ2-5; D is unresolved. The J call is uncertain, as TRBJ2-7 better fits the DNA end. Germline-derived CDR1 and CDR2 are SGHTA and FQGNSA. CDR3 length equals 14 residues.

The chain couples TRBV6-1 to TRBJ2-2, with TRBD1 matching over 8 bases. The CDR3 loop spans 13 amino acids. The V and J ends lost 8 bases and 1 base, in that order; junction bases with no gene match: 0. Looked up from germline, CDR1 is MNHNS and CDR2 is SASEGT. The CDR3 is CASDRGNTGELFF. As DNA, the CDR3 is TGTGCCAGCGACAGGGGGAACACCGGGGAGCTGTTTTTT.

The chain joins TRBV11-3 to TRBJ1-2; TRBD1 aligns across 7 bases. The germline V gene has CDR1 SGHNT and CDR2 YENEEA. The CDR3 runs to 14 residues. V lost 6 bases, J lost 5 bases, and 9 bases stayed unmatched. The CDR3 DNA is TGTGCCAGCAGATCCAGTACAGGGGAATATGGCTACACCTTC. Its protein is CASRSSTGEYGYTF.

The V gene is TRBV7-2, the J gene TRBJ1-2, with D hard to call. The V gene's germline CDR1 is SGHTA and CDR2 FQGNSA. CDR3 length: 13 amino acids. V was shortened by 1 base and J by 2 bases, with 5 bases between the two germline ends. This CDR3 is CASSLDGNYGYTF. The CDR3 nucleotides read TGTGCCAGCAGCTTAGACGGGAACTATGGCTACACCTTC.

V is TRBV2 and J is TRBJ2-3; D not certain. Trimming removed 2 bases from V and 2 bases from J, with 8 bases in between. CDR1 SNHLY and CDR2 FYNNEI come from the germline V gene. The CDR3 is 14 amino acids. This CDR3 is CASSELTVTDTQYF. The CDR3 region has the DNA TGTGCCAGCAGTGAATTGACGGTCACAGATACGCAGTATTTT.

The rearrangement uses TRBV9 and TRBJ1-1; maybe TRBD1 (6 bases). Germline CDR1 SGDLS, CDR2 YYNGEE. The CDR3 loop spans 13 amino acids. Trimming cost V 0 bases and J 5 bases, with 8 bases left between them. In DNA form, the CDR3 reads TGTGCCAGCAGCGTAGATGGACAGACTGAAGCTTTCTTT. This translates into CASSVDGQTEAFF.

This sequence joins TRBV9 and TRBJ2-1; 9 bases are shared with TRBD2. This CDR3 has 16 residues. The J segment lost 4 bases and the V segment lost 0 bases, leaving 5 bases of the junction unmatched. Per the germline V gene, CDR1 is SGDLS and CDR2 is YYNGEE. The CDR3 nucleotides are TGTGCCAGCAGCGTAGGTAGCGGGAGTGGATACAATGAGCAGTTCTTC. Its translation: CASSVGSGSGYNEQFF.

The J gene is TRBJ2-5, the V gene TRBV29-1, with 7 bases identical to TRBD1. The CDR3 covers 15 residues. The V segment lost 4 bases and the J segment 0 bases; nucleotides outside the gene matches: 8. From germline, CDR1 is SQVTM and CDR2 ANQGSEA. The chain's CDR3 is CSVVPSRGYQETQYF. CDR3 DNA sequence: TGCAGCGTTGTCCCGAGCAGGGGGTACCAAGAGACCCAGTACTTC. The complete variable domain, with remaining parts taken from reference TRBV29-1 and TRBJ2-5, reads SAVISQKPSRDICQRGTSLTIQCQVDSQVTMMFWYRQQPGQSLTLIATANQGSEATYESGFVIDKFPISRPNLTFSTLTVSNMSPEDSSIYLCSVVPSRGYQETQYFGPGTRLLVL.